Sequencing of this T cell receptor (beta chain) was carried out in a study of T cells in Graves' hyperthyroidism and ophthalmopathy. This CDR3 is 13 amino acids long. Trimming pared 5 bases from V and 1 base from J, leaving 8 bases between. CDR1 MNHNS and CDR2 SASEGT come from the germline V gene. Amplified TCR beta CDR3 regions came from RNA transcripts. First-round RT-PCR of the TCR CDR3 relied on the HTBI primer set. TCRdb fed the multiplex PCR reads into MiXCR, producing one record per CDR3 protein. The table includes about 740,000 distinct CDR3 sequences, less than 15% detected once. Recently diagnosed hyperthyroidism of less than 2 months' duration affected patients aged 18 to 65. Uncontrolled infection, other autoimmune disease, pregnancy or lactation led to exclusion. At least ten counts were recorded for this clonotype.

The source of this sequence is a young woman with Graves' hyperthyroidism. Sequencing input: blood. This chain joins TRBV6-1 and TRBJ1-2, with D hard to call. This CDR3 reads CASSYGDNYGYTF. Here the CDR3 DNA reads TGTGCCAGCAGTTATGGGGATAACTATGGCTACACCTTC.